The 8 T cell receptor beta chains below come from one sample, sequenced in a study of blood T cell repertoires in COVID-19. This table comes from immunoSEQ multiplex PCR, and its TCRdb copy is limited to in-frame clones, with some not included. The sample shows tens of thousands of clones, 85% of them seen only once. The specimen was peripheral blood. The receptor source for this set is a human donor in a cohort sampled during active COVID-19.

The chain couples TRBV24-1 to TRBJ2-3; D is uncertain. Trimming pared 5 bases from V and 4 bases from J, leaving 15 bases between. CDR3 size: 15 residues. The germline V gene encodes CDR1 KGHDR and CDR2 SFDVKD. CDR3 residues: CATSASRGRADTQYF. The CDR3 DNA reads TGTGCCACCAGTGCGTCTAGAGGTCGCGCAGATACGCAGTATTTT.

V and J are TRBV7-2 and TRBJ1-5, with unresolved D. There are 15 residues in the CDR3. The V end lost 5 bases, the J end lost 2 bases, and 13 bases lay between the germline ends. Germline V lookup: CDR1 SGHTA, CDR2 FQGNSA. CDR3 nucleotide sequence: TGTGCCAGCAGCGCGGCGGGGAAGGGCAATCAGCCCCAGCATTTT. Translated, it gives CASSAAGKGNQPQHF.

The gene calls are TRBV7-8 and TRBJ2-7; possibly TRBD1 for D (6 bases). CDR1 is SGHVS and CDR2 is FQNEAQ in the germline V gene. V lost 5 bases and J 3 bases, leaving 20 bases between the germline ends. The CDR3 has 16 residues. CDR3 sequence (DNA): TGTGCCAGCAGCACAAACACCCAGGGGCCGAGCTACGAGCAGTACTTC. It yields the protein CASSTNTQGPSYEQYF.

The chain joins TRBV7-2 to TRBJ1-5, with D possibly matching TRBD1 (5 bases). Germline CDR1 is SGHTA and CDR2 is FQGNSA. Trimming removed 1 base at V and 7 bases at J, with 11 bases between. This CDR3 is 14 amino acids long. The CDR3 DNA reads as TGTGCCAGCAGCTTAGTTGGGGCGGACCAGCCCCAGCATTTT. Its protein product is CASSLVGADQPQHF.

The chain carries TRBV5-1 and TRBJ2-2; 10 positions match TRBD1. V shed 2 bases, J shed 8 bases, and the junction held 15 bases outside the gene matches. From germline, CDR1 is SGHRS and CDR2 YFSETQ. The CDR3 spans 18 residues. CDR3 sequence (DNA): TGCGCCAGCAGCTTACGTCCCGGGACAGGGGATACTGGTGGGGAGCTGTTTTTT. It specifies CASSLRPGTGDTGGELFF.

The chain carries TRBV19 and TRBJ2-1; 8 nucleotides line up with TRBD2. Trimming took 4 bases from V and 7 from J; bases not matched to a gene: 15. The CDR3 spans 17 residues. The germline gives CDR1 LNHDA, CDR2 SQIVND (reference sequence). For the CDR3, the DNA is TGTGCCAGTAGTACTTACTCCACGCTAGCGGGCGGGAATGAGCAGTTCTTC. Translated: CASSTYSTLAGGNEQFF.

The chain has TRBV12-5 and TRBJ2-1; TRBD1 is a possible D gene (6 bases). The CDR3 consists of 14 residues. Trimming removed 2 bases at V and 9 bases at J, with 14 bases between. The germline V gene encodes CDR1 LGHNT and CDR2 FRNRAP. As DNA, the CDR3 is TGTGCTAGTGGTTTGACGTCACAGGGAACTGAGCAGTTCTTC. Protein sequence: CASGLTSQGTEQFF.

The J gene is TRBJ2-3, the V gene TRBV3-1 (or the pseudogene TRBV3-2); possibly TRBD2 for D (6 bases). The CDR3 extends over 14 amino acids. V was cut by 8 bases and J by 2 bases, with 14 bases left in between. In germline, CDR1 is LGHDT, CDR2 YNNKEL (reference sequence). CDR3 in DNA: TGTGCCAGCGGAGCCCGGGGGTCCACAGATACGCAGTATTTT. As protein: CASGARGSTDTQYF.